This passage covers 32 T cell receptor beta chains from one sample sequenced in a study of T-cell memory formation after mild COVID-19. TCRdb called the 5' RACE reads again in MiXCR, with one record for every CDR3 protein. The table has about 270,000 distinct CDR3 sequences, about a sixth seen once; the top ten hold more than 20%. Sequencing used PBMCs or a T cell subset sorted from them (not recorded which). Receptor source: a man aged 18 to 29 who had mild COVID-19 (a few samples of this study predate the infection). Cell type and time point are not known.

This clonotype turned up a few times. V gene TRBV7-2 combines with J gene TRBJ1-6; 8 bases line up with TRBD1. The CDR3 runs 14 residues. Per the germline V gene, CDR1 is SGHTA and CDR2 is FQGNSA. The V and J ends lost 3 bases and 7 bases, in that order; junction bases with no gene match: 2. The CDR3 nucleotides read TGTGCCAGCAGCTTCCGACAGGGGAATTCACCCCTCCACTTT. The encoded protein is CASSFRQGNSPLHF.

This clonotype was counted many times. The CDR3 reads CASSQESRWKNTGELFF. In nucleotides, the CDR3 is TGCGCCAGCAGCCAAGAATCTAGGTGGAAAAACACCGGGGAGCTGTTTTTT. The chain joins TRBV4-3 to TRBJ2-2; D not certain. The V end lost 0 bases, the J end lost 2 bases, and 13 bases lay between the germline ends. The CDR3 sequence is 17 residues long. The germline V gene has CDR1 LGHNA and CDR2 YSLEER.

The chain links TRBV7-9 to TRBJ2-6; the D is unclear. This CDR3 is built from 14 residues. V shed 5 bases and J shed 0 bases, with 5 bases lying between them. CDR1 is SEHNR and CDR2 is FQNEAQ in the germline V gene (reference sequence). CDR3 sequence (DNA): TGTGCCAGCAGCCCCGCCTCTGGGGCCAACGTCCTGACTTTC. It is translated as CASSPASGANVLTF.

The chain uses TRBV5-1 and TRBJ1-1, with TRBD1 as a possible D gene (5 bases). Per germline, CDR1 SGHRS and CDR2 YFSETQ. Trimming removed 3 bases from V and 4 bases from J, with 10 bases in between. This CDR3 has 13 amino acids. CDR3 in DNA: TGCGCCAGCAGCTCGGAGAGGGGCACTGAAGCTTTCTTT. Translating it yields CASSSERGTEAFF. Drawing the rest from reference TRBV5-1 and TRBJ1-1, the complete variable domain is KAGVTQTPRYLIKTRGQQVTLSCSPISGHRSVSWYQQTPGQGLQFLFEYFSETQRNKGNFPGRFSGRQFSNSRSEMNVSTLELGDSALYLCASSSERGTEAFFGQGTRLTVV.

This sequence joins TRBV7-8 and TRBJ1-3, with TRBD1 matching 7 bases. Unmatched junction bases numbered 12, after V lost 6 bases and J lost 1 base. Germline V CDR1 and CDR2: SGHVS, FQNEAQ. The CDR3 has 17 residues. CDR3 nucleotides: TGTGCCAGCAGGCACAGGGGAGGTCCCCTATCTGGAAACACCATATATTTT. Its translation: CASRHRGGPLSGNTIYF.

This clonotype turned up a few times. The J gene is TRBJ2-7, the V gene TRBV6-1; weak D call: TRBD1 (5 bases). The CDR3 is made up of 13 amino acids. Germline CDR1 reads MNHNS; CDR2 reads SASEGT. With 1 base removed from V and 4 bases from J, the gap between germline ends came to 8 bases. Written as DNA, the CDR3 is TGTGCCAGCAGTGAAGTACAGGTATACGAGCAGTACGTC. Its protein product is CASSEVQVYEQYV.

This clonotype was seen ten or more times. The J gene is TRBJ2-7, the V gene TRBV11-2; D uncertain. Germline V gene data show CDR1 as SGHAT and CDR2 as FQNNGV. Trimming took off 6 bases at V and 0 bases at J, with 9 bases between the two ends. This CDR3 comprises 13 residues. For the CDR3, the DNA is TGTGCCAGCAGTCCCGGGCCCTCCTACGAGCAGTACTTC. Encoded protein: CASSPGPSYEQYF.

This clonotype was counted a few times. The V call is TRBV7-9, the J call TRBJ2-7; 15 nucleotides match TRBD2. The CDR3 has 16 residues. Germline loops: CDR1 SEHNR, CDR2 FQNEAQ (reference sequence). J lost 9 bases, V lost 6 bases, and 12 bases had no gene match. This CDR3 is CASSPGLAGGSLGQYV. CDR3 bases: TGTGCCAGCAGTCCGGGACTAGCGGGGGGCTCCCTTGGGCAGTACGTC.

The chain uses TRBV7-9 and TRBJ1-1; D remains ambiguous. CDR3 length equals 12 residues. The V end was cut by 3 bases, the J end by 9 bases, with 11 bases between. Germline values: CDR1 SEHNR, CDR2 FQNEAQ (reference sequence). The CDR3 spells CASSLEGSQAFF. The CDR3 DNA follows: TGTGCCAGCAGCTTGGAGGGCTCACAAGCTTTCTTT.

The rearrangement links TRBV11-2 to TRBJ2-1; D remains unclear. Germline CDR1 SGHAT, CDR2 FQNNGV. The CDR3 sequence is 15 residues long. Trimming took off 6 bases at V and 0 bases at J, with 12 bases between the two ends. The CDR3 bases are TGTGCCAGCAGGCCCTTCCTAGGCTCCTACAATGAGCAGTTCTTC. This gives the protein CASRPFLGSYNEQFF.

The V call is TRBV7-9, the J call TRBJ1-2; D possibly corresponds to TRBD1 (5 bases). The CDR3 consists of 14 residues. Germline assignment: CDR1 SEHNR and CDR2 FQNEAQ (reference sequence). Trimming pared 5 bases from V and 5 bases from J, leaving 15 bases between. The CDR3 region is CASSHLGDAYGYTF. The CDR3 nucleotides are TGTGCCAGCAGCCACCTCGGGGACGCTTATGGCTACACCTTC.

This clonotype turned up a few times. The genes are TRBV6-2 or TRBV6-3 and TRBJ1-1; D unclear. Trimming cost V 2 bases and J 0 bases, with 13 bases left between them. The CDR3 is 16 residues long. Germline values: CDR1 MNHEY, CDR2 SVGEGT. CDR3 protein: CASSYPRANLNTEAFF. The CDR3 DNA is TGTGCCAGCAGTTACCCGCGGGCAAACCTGAACACTGAAGCTTTCTTT.

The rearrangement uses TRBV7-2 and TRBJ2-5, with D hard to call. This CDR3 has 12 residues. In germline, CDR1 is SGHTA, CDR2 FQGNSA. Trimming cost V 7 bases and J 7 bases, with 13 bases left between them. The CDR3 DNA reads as TGTGCCAGCAACACTCCCGGTGGGACCCAGTACTTC. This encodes CASNTPGGTQYF.

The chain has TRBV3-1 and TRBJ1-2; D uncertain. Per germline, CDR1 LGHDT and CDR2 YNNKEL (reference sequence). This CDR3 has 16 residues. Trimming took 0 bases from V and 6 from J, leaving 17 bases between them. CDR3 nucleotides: TGTGCCAGCAGCCAAGACTGGGTAGGAGTAGACGATGGCTACACCTTC. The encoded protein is CASSQDWVGVDDGYTF.

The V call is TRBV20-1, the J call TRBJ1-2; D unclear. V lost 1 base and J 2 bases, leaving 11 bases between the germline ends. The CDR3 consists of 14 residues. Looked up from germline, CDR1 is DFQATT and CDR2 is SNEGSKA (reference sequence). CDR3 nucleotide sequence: TGCAGTGCTAGAGTTCAGTACGGCAACTATGGCTACACCTTC. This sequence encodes CSARVQYGNYGYTF.

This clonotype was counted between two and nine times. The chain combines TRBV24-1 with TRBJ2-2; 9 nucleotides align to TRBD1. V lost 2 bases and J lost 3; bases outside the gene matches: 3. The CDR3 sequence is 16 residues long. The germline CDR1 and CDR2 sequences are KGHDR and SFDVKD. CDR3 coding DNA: TGTGCCACCAGTGATTCTGGGACAGGGTACACCGGGGAGCTGTTTTTT. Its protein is CATSDSGTGYTGELFF.

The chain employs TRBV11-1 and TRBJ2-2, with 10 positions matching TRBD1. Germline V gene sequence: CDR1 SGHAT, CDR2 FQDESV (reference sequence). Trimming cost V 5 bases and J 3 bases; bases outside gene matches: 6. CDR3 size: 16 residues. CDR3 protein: CASSPRTGGHTGELFF. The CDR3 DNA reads TGTGCCAGCAGCCCCCGGACAGGGGGACACACCGGGGAGCTGTTTTTT.

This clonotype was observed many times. CDR3 loop: CASSLFGGDTEAFF. As DNA, the CDR3 is TGTGCCAGCAGCTTATTTGGGGGGGACACTGAAGCTTTCTTT. The rearrangement links TRBV7-2 to TRBJ1-1; maybe TRBD1 (5 bases). The CDR3 has 14 residues. V was trimmed by 2 bases and J by 3 bases, leaving 10 bases between them. Germline lookup yields CDR1 SGHTA and CDR2 FQGNSA.

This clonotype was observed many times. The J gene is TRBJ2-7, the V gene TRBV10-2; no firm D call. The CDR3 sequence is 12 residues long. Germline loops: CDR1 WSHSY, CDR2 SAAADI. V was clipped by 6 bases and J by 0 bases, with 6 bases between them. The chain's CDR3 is CASRDNSYEQYF. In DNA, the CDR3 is TGCGCCAGCAGAGACAACTCCTACGAGCAGTACTTC.

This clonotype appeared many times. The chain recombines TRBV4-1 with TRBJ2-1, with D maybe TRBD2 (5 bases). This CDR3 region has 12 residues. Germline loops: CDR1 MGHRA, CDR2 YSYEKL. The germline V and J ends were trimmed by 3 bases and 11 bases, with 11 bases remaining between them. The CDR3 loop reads CASSHRGEKQFF. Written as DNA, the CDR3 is TGCGCCAGCAGCCACCGGGGAGAAAAGCAGTTCTTC.

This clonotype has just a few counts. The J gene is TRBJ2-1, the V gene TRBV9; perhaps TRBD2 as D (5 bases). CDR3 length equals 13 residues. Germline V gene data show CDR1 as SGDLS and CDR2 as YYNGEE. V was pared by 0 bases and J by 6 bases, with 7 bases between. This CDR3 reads CASSVGGGNEQFF. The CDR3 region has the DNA TGTGCCAGCAGCGTAGGTGGAGGCAATGAGCAGTTCTTC.

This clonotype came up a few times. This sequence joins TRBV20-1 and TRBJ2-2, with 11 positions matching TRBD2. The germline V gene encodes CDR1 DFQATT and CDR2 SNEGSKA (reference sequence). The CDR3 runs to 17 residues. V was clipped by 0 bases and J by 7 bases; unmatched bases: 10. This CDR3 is CSARDLASGGTFGELFF. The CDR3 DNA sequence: TGCAGTGCTAGAGATCTGGCTAGCGGGGGGACGTTCGGGGAGCTGTTTTTT.

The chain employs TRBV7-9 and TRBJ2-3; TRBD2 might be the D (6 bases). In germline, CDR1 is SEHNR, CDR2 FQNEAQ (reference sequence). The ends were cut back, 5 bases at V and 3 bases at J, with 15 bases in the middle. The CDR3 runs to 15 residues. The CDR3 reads CASSLHGRETDTQYF. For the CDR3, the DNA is TGTGCCAGCAGCCTTCACGGGCGGGAAACAGATACGCAGTATTTT.

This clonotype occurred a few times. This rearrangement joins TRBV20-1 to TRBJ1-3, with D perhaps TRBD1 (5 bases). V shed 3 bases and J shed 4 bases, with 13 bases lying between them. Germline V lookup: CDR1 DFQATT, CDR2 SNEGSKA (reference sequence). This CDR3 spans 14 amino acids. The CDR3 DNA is TGCAGTGCTAGTCAGTCAGGGCCCGGAAACACCATATATTTT. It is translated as CSASQSGPGNTIYF.

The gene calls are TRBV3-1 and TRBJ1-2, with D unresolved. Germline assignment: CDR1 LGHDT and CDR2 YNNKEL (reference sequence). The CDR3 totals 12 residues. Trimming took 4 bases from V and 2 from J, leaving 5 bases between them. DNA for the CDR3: TGTGCCAGCAGCCGCCGAAACTATGGCTACACCTTC. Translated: CASSRRNYGYTF. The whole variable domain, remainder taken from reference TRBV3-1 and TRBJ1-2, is DTAVSQTPKYLVTQMGNDKSIKCEQNLGHDTMYWYKQDSKKFLKIMFSYNNKELIINETVPNRFSPKSPDKAHLNLHINSLELGDSAVYFCASSRRNYGYTFGSGTRLTVV.

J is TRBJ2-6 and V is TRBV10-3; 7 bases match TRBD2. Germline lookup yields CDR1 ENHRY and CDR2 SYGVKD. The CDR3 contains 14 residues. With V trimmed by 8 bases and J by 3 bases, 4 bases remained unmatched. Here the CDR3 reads CAIGRGDGANVLTF. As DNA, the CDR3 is TGTGCCATCGGTCGGGGGGATGGGGCCAACGTCCTGACTTTC.

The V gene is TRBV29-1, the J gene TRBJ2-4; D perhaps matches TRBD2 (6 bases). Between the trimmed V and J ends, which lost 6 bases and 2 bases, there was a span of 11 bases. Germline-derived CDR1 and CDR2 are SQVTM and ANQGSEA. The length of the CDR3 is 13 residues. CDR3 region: CSVPGGPKNIQYF. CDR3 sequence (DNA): TGCAGCGTCCCCGGGGGACCCAAAAACATTCAGTACTTC. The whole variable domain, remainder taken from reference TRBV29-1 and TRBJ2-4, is SAVISQKPSRDICQRGTSLTIQCQVDSQVTMMFWYRQQPGQSLTLIATANQGSEATYESGFVIDKFPISRPNLTFSTLTVSNMSPEDSSIYLCSVPGGPKNIQYFGAGTRLSVL.

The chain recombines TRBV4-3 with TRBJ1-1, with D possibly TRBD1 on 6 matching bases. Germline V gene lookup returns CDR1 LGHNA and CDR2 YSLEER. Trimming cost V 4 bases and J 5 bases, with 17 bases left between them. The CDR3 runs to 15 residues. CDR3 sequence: CASSRGRGEWTEAFF. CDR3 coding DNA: TGCGCCAGCAGCCGCGGCAGGGGCGAGTGGACTGAAGCTTTCTTT.

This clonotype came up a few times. DNA for the CDR3: TGTGCCAGCAGTCCCGGGGAGTCCTACGAGCAGTACGTC. Encoded protein: CASSPGESYEQYV. The chain links TRBV6-2 or TRBV6-3 to TRBJ2-7, with D possibly being TRBD2 (5 bases). The CDR3 covers 13 residues. V lost 5 bases to trimming and J lost 1 base, with 9 bases between them. Germline lookup yields CDR1 MNHEY and CDR2 SVGEGT.

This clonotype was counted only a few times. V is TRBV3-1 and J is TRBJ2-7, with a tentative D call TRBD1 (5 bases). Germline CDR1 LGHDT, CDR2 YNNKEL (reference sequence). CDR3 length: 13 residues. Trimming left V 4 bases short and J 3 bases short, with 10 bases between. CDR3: CASSPGHNYEQYF. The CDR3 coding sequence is TGTGCCAGCAGCCCTGGACACAACTACGAGCAGTACTTC.

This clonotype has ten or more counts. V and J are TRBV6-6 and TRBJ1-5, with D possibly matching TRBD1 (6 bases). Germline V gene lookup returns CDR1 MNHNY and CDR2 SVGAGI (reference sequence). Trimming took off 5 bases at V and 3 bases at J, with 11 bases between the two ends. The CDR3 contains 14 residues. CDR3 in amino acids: CASSHGQLNQPQHF. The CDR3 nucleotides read TGTGCCAGCAGTCATGGACAGCTCAATCAGCCCCAGCATTTT.

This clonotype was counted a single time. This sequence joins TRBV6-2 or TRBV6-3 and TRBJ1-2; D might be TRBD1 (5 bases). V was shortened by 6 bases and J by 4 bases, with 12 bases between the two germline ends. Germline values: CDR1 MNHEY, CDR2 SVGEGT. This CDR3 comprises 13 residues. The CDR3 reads CASRPDSPYGYTF. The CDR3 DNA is TGTGCCAGCAGACCAGACAGCCCCTATGGCTACACCTTC.